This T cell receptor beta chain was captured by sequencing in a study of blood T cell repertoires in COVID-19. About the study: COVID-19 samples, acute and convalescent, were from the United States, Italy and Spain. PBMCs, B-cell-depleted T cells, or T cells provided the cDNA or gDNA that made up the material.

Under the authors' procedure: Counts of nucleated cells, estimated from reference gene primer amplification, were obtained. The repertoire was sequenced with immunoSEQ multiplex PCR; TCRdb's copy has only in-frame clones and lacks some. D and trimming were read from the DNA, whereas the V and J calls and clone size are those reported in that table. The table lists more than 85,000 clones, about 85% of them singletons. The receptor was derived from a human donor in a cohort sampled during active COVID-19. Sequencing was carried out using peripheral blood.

The CDR3: CASRLLAIETQYF. DNA for the CDR3: TGTGCCAGCAGGCTACTAGCGATAGAGACCCAGTACTTC. The chain couples TRBV2 to TRBJ2-5; 7 positions match TRBD2. V shed 6 bases and J 4 bases; nucleotides not matched to a gene: 5. CDR1 is SNHLY and CDR2 is FYNNEI in the germline V gene. This CDR3 has 13 residues.